Listed below are T cell receptor beta chains from one sample, sequenced in a study of T cells in Graves' hyperthyroidism and ophthalmopathy. MiXCR, run by TCRdb on the multiplex PCR reads, gives a single entry per CDR3 protein. The table includes around 430,000 distinct CDR3 sequences, 15% detected once. The sequencing input was blood. The receptors derive from a woman aged 25 to 45 with Graves' hyperthyroidism. Each CDR3 is given with its conserved first and last residue. A D gene is named only where the DNA matches it firmly. Size values are once, few and many counts, or a class for expanded clones, and some rows have none.

d_call j_call v_call clone_size cdr3_nt cdr3_aa
- TRBJ2-2 TRBV20-1 few TGCAGTGCTAGAGTTGGTAGCGGGAACACCGGGGAGCTGTTTTTT CSARVGSGNTGELFF
- TRBJ2-6 TRBV5-1 few TGCGCCAGCAGCTTGGCGACGGCCCCTGGGGCCAACGTCCTGACTTTC CASSLATAPGANVLTF
- TRBJ2-3 TRBV5-1 many TGCGCCAGCAGACCGCTAGCACCAGATACGCAGTATTTT CASRPLAPDTQYF
TRBD2 TRBJ2-7 TRBV27 many TGTGCCAGCAGTTGGAGGGAGGGCGACGAGCAGTACTTC CASSWREGDEQYF
- TRBJ2-7 TRBV20-1 many TGCAGTGCTAGAGTCCCTAGCGTTAACGAGCAGTACTTC CSARVPSVNEQYF
TRBD2 TRBJ2-5 TRBV7-9 - TGTGCCAGCAGCTTGACTAGCGTAAATCAAGAGACCCAGTACTTC CASSLTSVNQETQYF
- TRBJ2-3 TRBV28 many TGTGCCAGCAGTAACCAGGTAGATACGCAGTATTTT CASSNQVDTQYF
- TRBJ1-5 TRBV10-3 - TGTGCCATCAGTGAGTCAAGAGGCGGCATTAGCAATCAGCCCCAGCATTTT CAISESRGGISNQPQHF
TRBD1 TRBJ2-3 TRBV10-3 - TGTGCCATCAGTTCCCAGGACAGGGGTGAGAGGAATACGCAGTATTTT CAISSQDRGERNTQYF
- TRBJ1-6 TRBV27 few TGTGCCAGCAGTTCCGGCCCCTTAAAGATTGGTTCACCCCTCCACTTT CASSSGPLKIGSPLHF
TRBD2 TRBJ2-2 TRBV2 - TGTGCCAGCAGATATGGGGGAGGGTACACCCGGGAGCTGTTTTTT CASRYGGGYTRELFF
TRBD2 TRBJ2-7 TRBV2 many TGTGCCAGCAGTGCTAACCGGGCTAGCGGAAACTACGAGCAGTACTTC CASSANRASGNYEQYF
TRBD1 TRBJ2-5 TRBV6-1 few TGTGCCAGCACCACAGGACAGGGGGGTTTTGGGACCCAGTACTTC CASTTGQGGFGTQYF
- TRBJ1-1 TRBV29-1 many TGCAGCGTTGTGGTCTCCCCCGGGACTGAAGCTTTCTTT CSVVVSPGTEAFF
- TRBJ2-3 TRBV9 once TGTGCCAGCAGCGAAAGGGGGAAGCGGGCCGCCGTAGATACGCAGTATTTT CASSERGKRAAVDTQYF
- TRBJ2-1 TRBV3-1 many TGTGCCAGCAGTCCGGGCCACCGAGGGAATGAGCAGTTCTTC CASSPGHRGNEQFF
- TRBJ2-5 TRBV7-8 many TGTGCCAGCAGCTTAGCCAGGGCCCAAGAGACCCAGTACTTC CASSLARAQETQYF
TRBD2 TRBJ2-5 TRBV20-1 many TGCAGTGCTAGAGATTACACTAGCGGTCAAGAGACCCAGTACTTC CSARDYTSGQETQYF
- TRBJ1-1 TRBV10-3 many TGTGCCATCAGTGAGAAGGCAGCAGAAGCTTTCTTT CAISEKAAEAFF
TRBD2 TRBJ2-7 TRBV6-1 few TGTGCCAGCAGTCGCGGACTAGCGGGAGATGACGAGCAGTACTTC CASSRGLAGDDEQYF
- TRBJ2-7 TRBV12-3/TRBV12-4 many TGTGCCAGCAGTTTATCCGGCAGGCTCTACGAGCAGTACTTC CASSLSGRLYEQYF
- TRBJ1-3 TRBV6-1 - TGTGCCAGCAAGGTCAATTCTGGAAACACCATATATTTT CASKVNSGNTIYF
TRBD1 TRBJ2-2 TRBV27 many TGTGCCAGCAGTCCCATATCCGGGACAGGGGGCACCGGGGAGCTGTTTTTT CASSPISGTGGTGELFF
TRBD1 TRBJ2-2 TRBV5-1 - TGCGCCAGCACCCGAGGGGGACAGGTGACGGGCGGGGAGCTGTTTTTT CASTRGGQVTGGELFF
TRBD2 TRBJ2-2 TRBV6-2/TRBV6-3 few TGTGCCAGCCGTCGGGGGGGGGACACCGGGGAGCTGTTTTTT CASRRGGDTGELFF
TRBD2 TRBJ2-3 TRBV6-1 - TGTGCCAGCTGCGGCGGGAGCGACACAGATACGCAGTATTTT CASCGGSDTDTQYF
TRBD2 TRBJ2-1 TRBV7-8 - TGTGCCAGCAGCTTAGGGAGCGGGAGGGTATACAATGAGCAGTTCTTC CASSLGSGRVYNEQFF
TRBD2 TRBJ2-1 TRBV9 few TGTGCCAGCAGCGCATTCGGACTAGCGGTTAATGAGCAGTTCTTC CASSAFGLAVNEQFF
- TRBJ2-2 TRBV2 many TGTGCCAGCAGTGCCTACACCGGGGAGCTGTTTTTT CASSAYTGELFF
- TRBJ2-7 TRBV3-1 many TGTGCCAGCAGCCAAGTGAGATCCTACGAGCAGTACTTC CASSQVRSYEQYF
- TRBJ2-3 TRBV11-3 many TGTGCCAGCAGCTTCATTCCAGGAGGCACAGATACGCAGTATTTT CASSFIPGGTDTQYF
TRBD2 TRBJ2-2 TRBV9 many TGTGCCAGCAGCCCCTCCCCTAGCGGGAGAACCGGGGAGCTGTTTTTT CASSPSPSGRTGELFF
TRBD2 TRBJ2-1 TRBV27 - TGTGCCAGCAGTTCCTGGTCCGGGGGGAACGGGAACTGGGATGAGCAGTTCTTC CASSSWSGGNGNWDEQFF
TRBD2 TRBJ2-1 TRBV20-1 many TGCAGTGCTAGAGGGTTTAGCGGGAATGAGCAGTTCTTC CSARGFSGNEQFF
TRBD2 TRBJ2-2 TRBV12-3/TRBV12-4 - TGTGCCAGCGGAGCTAGCGGGAGGGCCGCGACCGGGGAGCTGTTTTTT CASGASGRAATGELFF
TRBD1 TRBJ2-3 TRBV2 few TGTGCCAGCAGCGAGGGACAGGGGAGAGCAGATACGCAGTATTTT CASSEGQGRADTQYF
- TRBJ2-7 TRBV7-6 - TGTGCCAGCAGTGTCTCATCTGAGCGGTACTACGAGCAGTACTTC CASSVSSERYYEQYF
TRBD1 TRBJ2-7 TRBV7-2 many TGTGCCAGCAGGTTAGGACAGGCGAAGAACTACGAGCAGTACTTC CASRLGQAKNYEQYF
- TRBJ1-5 TRBV28 few TGTGCCAGCAGAGAACCCCAAGGGGCTCAGCCCCAGCATTTT CASREPQGAQPQHF
TRBD2 TRBJ2-1 TRBV6-1 many TGTGCCAGCACCCAGACTAGCGTCTACAATGAGCAGTTCTTC CASTQTSVYNEQFF
- TRBJ2-1 TRBV27 many TGTGCCAGCAGTTTAGCTCAGGGGGGGACTTACAATGAGCAGTTCTTC CASSLAQGGTYNEQFF
- TRBJ2-5 TRBV27 many TGTGCCAGTGGACTGGAGGAGACCCAGTACTTC CASGLEETQYF